A selection of T cell receptor beta chains follows, all from one sample in a study of beta chain features in type 1 diabetes. Using immunoSEQ multiplex PCR, the repertoire was profiled, and TCRdb retains in-frame clones only, with some absent. Among about 130,000 clones listed, just over 9% were seen once. The sequenced sample was central memory CD4+ T cells from blood. All receptors come from a man aged 18 to 30 in good health. CDR3s leave out the opening cysteine and the closing phenylalanine or tryptophan. A D gene is named only where the DNA matches it firmly. Only part of the rows carry a size: once, few, many, or a class if the clone is expanded.

cdr3_aa: ASSYSLIGDTEAF
v_call: TRBV6-5
d_call: -
clone_size: -
j_call: TRBJ1-1

cdr3_aa: ASHLLGQGHEQY
v_call: TRBV6-5
d_call: TRBD1
clone_size: few
j_call: TRBJ2-7

cdr3_aa: ASRGTGGELF
v_call: TRBV9
d_call: -
clone_size: few
j_call: TRBJ2-2

cdr3_aa: ASRDSANGYT
v_call: TRBV6-1
d_call: TRBD1
clone_size: few
j_call: TRBJ1-2

cdr3_aa: ASAHFGTQKTQY
v_call: TRBV19
d_call: -
clone_size: few
j_call: TRBJ2-5

cdr3_aa: ASSYSLLANGYT
v_call: TRBV6-6
d_call: -
clone_size: -
j_call: TRBJ1-2

cdr3_aa: ASSPQGAGGSEAF
v_call: TRBV18
d_call: TRBD1
clone_size: -
j_call: TRBJ1-1

cdr3_aa: ASSEGFYGYT
v_call: TRBV5-1
d_call: -
clone_size: few
j_call: TRBJ1-2

cdr3_aa: ASSLVRGDEQF
v_call: TRBV7-3
d_call: -
clone_size: -
j_call: TRBJ2-1

cdr3_aa: ASKVPDRVNEQY
v_call: TRBV2
d_call: TRBD1
clone_size: -
j_call: TRBJ2-7

cdr3_aa: ASSPDSPDQPQH
v_call: TRBV5-1
d_call: -
clone_size: -
j_call: TRBJ1-5

cdr3_aa: ASSLLQGLDTQY
v_call: TRBV7-2
d_call: TRBD1
clone_size: -
j_call: TRBJ2-3

cdr3_aa: ASSPHRGAGNQPQH
v_call: TRBV27
d_call: TRBD1
clone_size: few
j_call: TRBJ1-5

cdr3_aa: AISVDRGGSYEQY
v_call: TRBV10-3
d_call: TRBD1
clone_size: few
j_call: TRBJ2-7

cdr3_aa: ASSYEAGRNNEQF
v_call: TRBV6-5
d_call: -
clone_size: few
j_call: TRBJ2-1

cdr3_aa: ASQGGAQETQY
v_call: TRBV2
d_call: -
clone_size: few
j_call: TRBJ2-5

cdr3_aa: ASSYVGNPNYGYT
v_call: TRBV6-5
d_call: -
clone_size: -
j_call: TRBJ1-2

cdr3_aa: ASSLRTFSPLH
v_call: TRBV5-5
d_call: -
clone_size: -
j_call: TRBJ1-6

cdr3_aa: SGQRETQY
v_call: TRBV29-1
d_call: -
clone_size: many
j_call: TRBJ2-5

cdr3_aa: ASSSGTGGVSPLH
v_call: TRBV5-6
d_call: TRBD1
clone_size: -
j_call: TRBJ1-6

cdr3_aa: ASSSWQGNTGELF
v_call: TRBV5-4
d_call: -
clone_size: -
j_call: TRBJ2-2

cdr3_aa: ASSLGRTADTDTQY
v_call: TRBV7-9
d_call: -
clone_size: -
j_call: TRBJ2-3

cdr3_aa: ASSKDGGLVETQY
v_call: TRBV21-1
d_call: -
clone_size: -
j_call: TRBJ2-5

cdr3_aa: ASTPPGQGLPGANVLT
v_call: TRBV7-2
d_call: TRBD1
clone_size: -
j_call: TRBJ2-6

cdr3_aa: ASINRLQGPQH
v_call: TRBV6-1
d_call: -
clone_size: -
j_call: TRBJ1-5

cdr3_aa: ASNKQGAGGANVLT
v_call: TRBV5-5
d_call: TRBD1
clone_size: few
j_call: TRBJ2-6

cdr3_aa: ASSSQTGPGELF
v_call: TRBV5-1
d_call: -
clone_size: -
j_call: TRBJ2-2

cdr3_aa: ASSQDRNNYGYT
v_call: TRBV4-3
d_call: -
clone_size: few
j_call: TRBJ1-2

cdr3_aa: ASSPTGAANEKLF
v_call: TRBV25-1
d_call: TRBD1
clone_size: few
j_call: TRBJ1-4

cdr3_aa: AWRAGRQYGYT
v_call: TRBV30
d_call: -
clone_size: -
j_call: TRBJ1-2

cdr3_aa: ASSPWTGNNEQF
v_call: TRBV5-8
d_call: TRBD1
clone_size: -
j_call: TRBJ2-1

cdr3_aa: ASSNTHNEQF
v_call: TRBV6-5
d_call: -
clone_size: few
j_call: TRBJ2-1

cdr3_aa: ASVPGQGGNQPQH
v_call: TRBV2
d_call: TRBD1
clone_size: few
j_call: TRBJ1-5